Following are 22 T cell receptor beta chains from one sample sequenced in a study of cytomegalovirus exposure and HLA in healthy donors. Assay used: immunoSEQ multiplex PCR; TCRdb lists only in-frame clones, some missing. The table records about 170,000 clones, roughly nine tenths of them present only once. The sequencing sample was made of PBMCs. These receptors all stem from a man younger than 35 in good health and CMV-seropositive.

This clone has ten or more counts. The chain joins TRBV5-1 to TRBJ2-1, with 7 bases fitting TRBD2. The CDR3 is made up of 17 amino acids. Germline V CDR1 and CDR2: SGHRS, YFSETQ. The V and J ends lost 0 bases and 7 bases, in that order; junction bases with no gene match: 13. Here the CDR3 reads CASSLDAGASTNNEQFF. The CDR3 DNA is TGCGCCAGCAGCTTGGATGCGGGAGCGTCGACGAATAATGAGCAGTTCTTC.

The chain recombines TRBV2 with TRBJ2-1; 11 positions match TRBD2. Germline loops: CDR1 SNHLY, CDR2 FYNNEI. Unmatched junction bases numbered 6, after V lost 8 bases and J lost 6 bases. This CDR3 contains 14 residues. CDR3 nucleotide sequence: TGTGCCAGCCGTAGCGGGAGGGCGACCAATGAGCAGTTCTTC. This codes for CASRSGRATNEQFF.

This chain connects TRBV6-5 to TRBJ2-3; D may be TRBD1 (5 bases). CDR3 length equals 15 residues. CDR1 and CDR2 from the germline V gene are MNHEY and SVGAGI. V lost 1 base to trimming and J lost 0 bases, with 8 bases between them. The CDR3 region has the DNA TGTGCCAGCAGTTACTTACAGGCCAGCACAGATACGCAGTATTTT. Encoded protein: CASSYLQASTDTQYF.

The chain has TRBV28 and TRBJ2-7; 13 bases line up with TRBD2. This CDR3 has 18 amino acids. The V gene's germline CDR1 is MDHEN and CDR2 SYDVKM. V dropped 3 bases and J dropped 1; count of bases not matched to a gene: 9. CDR3 residues: CASSFVTSGRATSYEQYF. CDR3 DNA: TGTGCCAGCAGTTTCGTAACTAGCGGGAGGGCCACGTCCTACGAGCAGTACTTC.

Only one count was recorded for this clone. The chain recombines TRBV6-5 with TRBJ2-4; the match to TRBD2 covers 7 bases. With 2 bases clipped from V and 2 bases from J, the junction kept 3 bases outside the gene matches. CDR1 is MNHEY and CDR2 is SVGAGI in the germline V gene. This CDR3 is built from 15 residues. Here the CDR3 reads CASSYRGRTKNIQYF. In DNA, the CDR3 is TGTGCCAGCAGTTACCGCGGGAGAACCAAAAACATTCAGTACTTC.

This chain connects TRBV5-6 to TRBJ1-2; 7 bases agree with TRBD1. This CDR3 is 14 amino acids long. The V gene's germline CDR1 is SGHDT and CDR2 YYEEEE. J lost 3 bases, V lost 4 bases, and 6 bases had no gene match. The CDR3 protein is CASSGTGTDYGYTF. DNA of the CDR3: TGTGCCAGCAGCGGAACAGGGACAGACTATGGCTACACCTTC.

The CDR3 region has the DNA TGTGCCAGCAGGCTAGCGGGAGGGCCCGTAAATGAGCAGTTCTTC. It specifies CASRLAGGPVNEQFF. This sequence joins TRBV7-3 and TRBJ2-1; 12 bases map to TRBD2. Per germline, CDR1 SGHTA and CDR2 FQGTGA. The CDR3 runs to 15 residues. With V trimmed by 6 bases and J by 7 bases, 7 bases remained unmatched.

This clone was found a few times. The chain has TRBV28 and TRBJ2-7, with 8 bases matching TRBD1. V dropped 3 bases and J dropped 4; count of bases not matched to a gene: 2. The germline CDR1 and CDR2 sequences are MDHEN and SYDVKM. The CDR3 spans 13 residues. This CDR3 reads CASSFDRGYEQYF. CDR3 in DNA: TGTGCCAGCAGTTTCGACAGGGGTTACGAGCAGTACTTC.

The chain joins TRBV5-1 to TRBJ1-3; TRBD1 aligns across 7 bases. The CDR3 totals 16 residues. The V gene's germline CDR1 is SGHRS and CDR2 YFSETQ. V lost 3 bases and J lost 1; bases outside the gene matches: 7. The CDR3: CASSSGQVLSGNTIYF. The CDR3 DNA sequence: TGCGCCAGCAGCTCAGGACAGGTATTATCTGGAAACACCATATATTTT.

The chain is built from TRBV27 and TRBJ1-2; D uncertain. The germline CDR1 and CDR2 sequences are MNHEY and SMNVEV (reference sequence). The CDR3 extends over 13 amino acids. The ends were cut back, 6 bases at V and 1 base at J, with 9 bases in the middle. The CDR3 sequence is CASSLRNNYGYTF. The CDR3 DNA sequence: TGTGCCAGCAGCCTCAGGAATAACTATGGCTACACCTTC.

This clone was recorded only once. V and J are TRBV28 and TRBJ1-2; perhaps TRBD1 as D (6 bases). Germline values: CDR1 MDHEN, CDR2 SYDVKM. V lost 2 bases, J lost 5 bases, and 12 bases lay in between. The length of the CDR3 is 14 residues. The CDR3 sequence is CASSLQQGHYGYTF. In DNA, the CDR3 is TGTGCCAGCAGTTTACAACAGGGACATTATGGCTACACCTTC.

The chain combines TRBV18 with TRBJ2-7, with 7 bases matching TRBD1. V lost 3 bases, J lost 0 bases, and 2 bases stayed unmatched. This CDR3 spans 14 amino acids. Germline lookup yields CDR1 KGHSH and CDR2 LQKENI. This CDR3 reads CASSPGQTSYEQYF. DNA of the CDR3: TGTGCCAGCTCACCGGGACAGACCTCCTACGAGCAGTACTTC.

The CDR3 DNA follows: TGTGCCAGCTCACCACGGAAGGAGTGGAATGAGCAGTTCTTC. This codes for CASSPRKEWNEQFF. The gene calls are TRBV18 and TRBJ2-1; D remains unclear. Deletions cut 1 base from V and 7 bases from J, with 11 bases between. Looked up from germline, CDR1 is KGHSH and CDR2 is LQKENI. CDR3 length: 14 amino acids.

V gene TRBV2 combines with J gene TRBJ2-1, with 15 nucleotides matching TRBD2. The germline V gene has CDR1 SNHLY and CDR2 FYNNEI. The trim removed 0 bases at V and 7 bases at J, leaving 1 base unmatched. There are 16 residues in the CDR3. The CDR3 DNA is TGTGCCAGCAGTGAAGCTGGGACTAGCGGGAGGAATGAGCAGTTCTTC. Residues: CASSEAGTSGRNEQFF.

The chain has TRBV5-1 and TRBJ1-1; D possibly corresponds to TRBD1 (6 bases). The V gene's germline CDR1 is SGHRS and CDR2 YFSETQ. The CDR3 extends over 15 amino acids. Trimming left V 1 base short and J 3 bases short, with 13 bases between. The CDR3 bases are TGCGCCAGCAGCTTGTATGGGGGCAGGGACACTGAAGCTTTCTTT. The encoded protein is CASSLYGGRDTEAFF.

The chain employs TRBV6-1 and TRBJ1-1, with D hard to call. This CDR3 region has 14 residues. V was trimmed by 2 bases and J by 0 bases, leaving 7 bases between them. Germline V lookup: CDR1 MNHNS, CDR2 SASEGT. CDR3 sequence reads: CASSENGMNTEAFF. The CDR3 DNA reads TGTGCCAGCAGTGAAAACGGGATGAACACTGAAGCTTTCTTT.

The chain links TRBV4-1 to TRBJ2-3; the D gene is possibly TRBD2 (6 bases). The length of the CDR3 is 17 residues. V was pared by 1 base and J by 1 base, with 15 bases between. CDR1 is MGHRA, CDR2 YSYEKL, per germline. In DNA form, the CDR3 reads TGCGCCAGCAGCCAAGTAGCTGCGGGGTTTGGCACAGATACGCAGTATTTT. Its protein product is CASSQVAAGFGTDTQYF.

The chain carries TRBV11-2 and TRBJ1-3; D is unresolved. The CDR3 spans 15 residues. Germline V gives CDR1 SGHAT, CDR2 FQNNGV. Trimming left V 2 bases short and J 0 bases short, with 8 bases between. The CDR3 nucleotides are TGTGCCAGCAGCTTAACAGCAGGCTCTGGAAACACCATATATTTT. Amino acid sequence: CASSLTAGSGNTIYF.

The chain is built from TRBV28 and TRBJ2-7; 7 bases match TRBD1. Unmatched junction bases numbered 7, after V lost 7 bases and J lost 7 bases. The germline V gene has CDR1 MDHEN and CDR2 SYDVKM. CDR3 length: 12 amino acids. CDR3 region: CASMEQGREQYF. The CDR3 DNA reads as TGTGCCAGCATGGAACAGGGGCGAGAGCAGTACTTC.

The chain joins TRBV29-1 to TRBJ1-2, with 7 bases matching TRBD1. CDR1 SQVTM and CDR2 ANQGSEA come from the germline V gene. The V and J ends lost 7 bases and 4 bases, in that order; junction bases with no gene match: 9. This CDR3 contains 13 residues. CDR3 protein: CSAIETGTYGYTF. The DNA for the CDR3 is TGCAGCGCCATTGAGACAGGGACCTATGGCTACACCTTC.

The chain joins TRBV11-1 to TRBJ1-3; 7 nucleotides match TRBD1. The CDR3 runs 14 residues. After removal of 5 bases from V and 1 base from J, the junction contained 2 bases not matched to a gene. Looked up from germline, CDR1 is SGHAT and CDR2 is FQDESV (reference sequence). The CDR3 nucleotides read TGTGCCAGCAGCAACAGGGGATCTGGAAACACCATATATTTT. The encoded protein is CASSNRGSGNTIYF.

This chain uses TRBV28 with TRBJ1-5; TRBD1 matches 8 bases. CDR3 length: 16 amino acids. Germline loops: CDR1 MDHEN, CDR2 SYDVKM. V was clipped by 5 bases and J by 4 bases; unmatched bases: 10. In nucleotides, the CDR3 is TGTGCCAGCAGTCGGAGGACAGGGAGTGCGAATCAGCCCCAGCATTTT. It encodes CASSRRTGSANQPQHF.